These T cell receptor beta chains were read from a single sample in a study of blood T cell repertoires in COVID-19. Clones were sequenced by immunoSEQ multiplex PCR, and TCRdb holds only the in-frame ones, with some missing. The sample lists fewer than 350,000 clones; around 90% were seen once. Sequencing was carried out using peripheral blood. Receptor source: a man between 18 and 35 years old with active or convalescent COVID-19. The conserved cysteine and the conserved F or W are not part of the CDR3 here. Size is stated for part of the rows, as once, few or many counts, or as a class when the clone is expanded.

abundance	v_gene	j_gene	CDR3aa
.	TRBV27	TRBJ2-7	ASRKTGPYEQY
.	TRBV5-6	TRBJ1-5	ASSYGQGPSQPQH
.	TRBV7-9	TRBJ2-3	ASSLYMADTQY
.	TRBV6-1	TRBJ2-7	ASSDMLPGDEQY
.	TRBV4-3	TRBJ1-2	ASSQDRAAASARYT
.	TRBV9	TRBJ2-1	ASSVGWGGRSNEQF
.	TRBV3-1/TRBV3-2	TRBJ2-5	ASSQGVAGGRRETQY
once	TRBV13	TRBJ2-2	ASSPTRGNTGELF
.	TRBV7-2	TRBJ1-2	ASSLLHRGLLLGGYT
.	TRBV5-5	TRBJ2-7	ASSLRPTGGQHEQY
.	TRBV5-1	TRBJ1-2	ASSPTGVVNYGYT
.	TRBV12-3/TRBV12-4	TRBJ2-3	ASSGTGTDTQY
.	TRBV9	TRBJ2-3	ASSVPTGTYGPTDTQY
.	TRBV21-1	TRBJ1-2	ASSTARQGANYGYT
.	TRBV5-6	TRBJ2-7	ASSQPRQGDHEQY
few	TRBV9	TRBJ2-2	AGSGGANTGELF
.	TRBV4-3	TRBJ2-2	ASSQGLTSSTGELF
.	TRBV4-1	TRBJ2-7	ASSLGTSEQY
.	TRBV10-3	TRBJ1-6	AISGSFRDRGSPLH
.	TRBV12-3/TRBV12-4	TRBJ1-3	ASSLRGGAIY
.	TRBV6-1	TRBJ2-1	ASSEWLDEQF
.	TRBV4-1	TRBJ2-3	ASSSRLAGADTQY
.	TRBV6-5	TRBJ1-5	ASIPGYNQPQH
.	TRBV5-1	TRBJ2-1	ASSVRGGLLVGNEQF
.	TRBV7-2	TRBJ2-1	ASSLASYNEQF
.	TRBV5-1	TRBJ1-2	ASSLGGNYGYT
.	TRBV11-2	TRBJ1-2	ASSLRGWTYGYT
.	TRBV2	TRBJ1-1	ASWRVGTEAF